This paragraph covers one T cell receptor (beta chain) sequence. Sequencing used immunoSEQ multiplex PCR; TCRdb keeps in-frame clones, though not all of them. The sample yields around 170,000 clones, approximately 90% seen once. The entry originates in a study of T cell responses to AZD1222 COVID-19 vaccine. V was clipped by 5 bases and J by 0 bases, with 13 bases between them. This CDR3 has 15 amino acids. CDR1 SGHNT and CDR2 YYREEE come from the germline V gene (reference sequence). The source material was peripheral blood, sampled on day 0 of AZD1222 vaccination. The clonotype comes from an adult in good health. The chain joins TRBV5-4 to TRBJ2-3; weak D call: TRBD2 (6 bases). The CDR3 bases are TGTGCCAGCAGTAGTAGCGGTGGTAGCACAGATACGCAGTATTTT. Translation: CASSSSGGSTDTQYF. Using reference TRBV5-4 and TRBJ2-3 for the parts outside the CDR3, the full variable domain is ETGVTQSPTHLIKTRGQQVTLRCSSQSGHNTVSWYQQALGQGPQFIFQYYREEENGRGNFPPRFSGLQFPNYSSELNVNALELDDSALYLCASSSSGGSTDTQYFGPGTRLTVL.